This passage covers 8 T cell receptor beta chains from one sample sequenced in a study of control samples from healthy donors and cancer patients. Profiled with immunoSEQ multiplex PCR; TCRdb holds only in-frame clones, not every one. The data contain about 160,000 clones, roughly 92% of them singletons. The source material was blood. The origin of the receptors is a young woman in good health.

This clone was detected once. The rearrangement uses TRBV6-1 and TRBJ2-1; 9 bases match TRBD1. V dropped 0 bases and J dropped 3; count of bases not matched to a gene: 0. Germline assignment: CDR1 MNHNS and CDR2 SASEGT. CDR3 size: 15 residues. The CDR3 spells CASSEATGGYNEQFF. The DNA of the CDR3 is TGTGCCAGCAGTGAAGCGACAGGGGGCTACAATGAGCAGTTCTTC.

The chain has TRBV3-1 (or the pseudogene TRBV3-2) and TRBJ2-3; 8 nucleotides align to TRBD2. Germline V gives CDR1 LGHDT, CDR2 YNNKEL (reference sequence). V trimming: 1 base; J trimming: 3 bases; junction bases outside the gene matches: 6. The CDR3 loop spans 16 amino acids. The CDR3 spells CASSQVPGGPTDTQYF. The CDR3 DNA reads as TGTGCCAGCAGCCAAGTACCGGGAGGGCCTACAGATACGCAGTATTTT.

The chain's CDR3 is CASSQDPGPGLAGGWEQFF. CDR3 coding DNA: TGCGCCAGCAGCCAAGATCCGGGACCGGGACTAGCGGGAGGGTGGGAGCAGTTCTTC. This chain connects TRBV4-3 to TRBJ2-1; the match to TRBD2 covers 16 bases. The CDR3 extends over 19 amino acids. The germline gives CDR1 LGHNA, CDR2 YSLEER. V trimming: 0 bases; J trimming: 10 bases; junction bases outside the gene matches: 12.

The J gene is TRBJ1-2, the V gene TRBV5-1, with TRBD1 as a possible D gene (6 bases). V dropped 3 bases and J dropped 2 bases, with 8 bases sitting between them. The CDR3 covers 13 residues. Germline V gene sequence: CDR1 SGHRS, CDR2 YFSETQ. The DNA for the CDR3 is TGCGCCAGCAGCTCAGGGGTAAACTATGGCTACACCTTC. Translated: CASSSGVNYGYTF.

Note on this clone: The sample has other DNA sequences that encode this CDR3 too. J is TRBJ1-3 and V is TRBV2; no clear D gene. CDR1 is SNHLY, CDR2 FYNNEI, per germline. The CDR3 loop spans 14 amino acids. Trimming cost V 4 bases and J 0 bases, with 7 bases left between them. CDR3 sequence: CASSGASSGNTIYF. In DNA, the CDR3 is TGTGCCAGCAGTGGGGCCTCCTCTGGAAACACCATATATTTT.

A single count supports this clone. The V gene is TRBV28, the J gene TRBJ1-1, with a possible D match to TRBD1 (5 bases). This CDR3 has 11 amino acids. The germline V and J ends were trimmed by 3 bases and 11 bases, with 10 bases remaining between them. Per germline, CDR1 MDHEN and CDR2 SYDVKM. CDR3 loop: CASSFQGKAFF. CDR3 bases: TGTGCCAGCAGTTTCCAGGGTAAGGCTTTCTTT.

About this clone: The identical CDR3 is also encoded by other nucleotide sequences in the sample. This chain uses TRBV5-1 with TRBJ1-6; the D is unclear. The CDR3 is made up of 16 amino acids. Germline CDR1 reads SGHRS; CDR2 reads YFSETQ. Trimming cost V 0 bases and J 0 bases, with 7 bases left between them. The CDR3 reads CASSLVPSSYNSPLHF. The DNA of the CDR3 is TGCGCCAGCAGCTTGGTCCCCAGCTCCTATAATTCACCCCTCCACTTT.

V gene TRBV9 combines with J gene TRBJ1-3; 9 nucleotides agree with TRBD1. V lost 0 bases, J lost 1 base, and 2 bases stayed unmatched. The CDR3 totals 16 residues. Germline values: CDR1 SGDLS, CDR2 YYNGEE. Here the CDR3 DNA reads TGTGCCAGCAGCGTAGTCGACAGGGGGTCTGGAAACACCATATATTTT. Translating it yields CASSVVDRGSGNTIYF.